Below, 18 T cell receptor beta chains from the same sample are listed, as sequenced in a study of blood T cell repertoires in COVID-19. The protocol was immunoSEQ multiplex PCR, while the TCRdb copy is restricted to in-frame clones and leaves out a portion. The profile covers some 85,000 clones, with roughly nine tenths appearing a single time and 8.5% to 10% taken by the ten largest. Sample: peripheral blood. Receptor source: a man between 45 and 60 years old with acute or convalescent COVID-19.

The chain recombines TRBV7-9 with TRBJ1-3; D remains ambiguous. The CDR3 contains 14 residues. Trimming shortened V by 7 bases and J by 2 bases, and 12 bases separated the two germline ends. Germline V CDR1 and CDR2: SEHNR, FQNEAQ (reference sequence). The CDR3 here is CASNKGETGNTIYF. In DNA form, the CDR3 reads TGTGCCAGCAACAAAGGAGAAACTGGAAACACCATATATTTT.

This chain links TRBV30 with TRBJ2-5, with TRBD1 as a possible D gene (6 bases). This CDR3 has 13 amino acids. CDR1 and CDR2 from the germline V gene are GTSNPN and SVGIG (reference sequence). V was clipped by 5 bases and J by 5 bases, with 15 bases between them. The CDR3 spells CAWGQNRGETQYF. The CDR3 DNA sequence: TGTGCCTGGGGACAGAACAGAGGGGAGACCCAGTACTTC.

This clone has just one count. The V gene is TRBV30, the J gene TRBJ1-1; D not certain. Germline CDR1 GTSNPN, CDR2 SVGIG (reference sequence). Trimming took off 0 bases at V and 7 bases at J, with 9 bases between the two ends. The length of the CDR3 is 12 residues. In DNA, the CDR3 is TGTGCCTGGAGTGTCGGGAGGGTTGAAGCTTTCTTT. Translating gives CAWSVGRVEAFF.

The chain has TRBV5-1 and TRBJ2-7, with 7 bases aligning to TRBD2. This CDR3 comprises 15 residues. Germline CDR1 and CDR2: SGHRS and YFSETQ. V lost 4 bases, J lost 3 bases, and 10 bases stayed unmatched. CDR3 nucleotide sequence: TGCGCCAGCAGCCCAAGTGGGGCGGGGGTCTACGAGCAGTACTTC. Protein: CASSPSGAGVYEQYF.

This clone has just one count. The chain joins TRBV10-3 to TRBJ1-1; no clear D gene. Germline CDR1 reads ENHRY; CDR2 reads SYGVKD. The CDR3 is made up of 14 amino acids. V lost 3 bases and J lost 4, with 12 bases in between. In DNA form, the CDR3 reads TGTGCCATCAGTGACTCGGTGATATCCACTGAAGCTTTCTTT. Its translation is CAISDSVISTEAFF.

This chain links TRBV10-3 with TRBJ1-5, with 7 bases aligning to TRBD1. The CDR3 runs 13 residues. In germline, CDR1 is ENHRY, CDR2 SYGVKD. The V gene end was trimmed by 10 bases and the J gene end by 7 bases; junction bases not matched to a gene: 10. The CDR3 loop is CATTRGQEQPQHF. The CDR3 bases are TGTGCCACGACGAGGGGGCAGGAACAGCCCCAGCATTTT.

The chain is built from TRBV30 and TRBJ1-1; 9 bases are a match to TRBD1. Germline loops: CDR1 GTSNPN, CDR2 SVGIG (reference sequence). V shed 4 bases and J 4 bases; nucleotides not matched to a gene: 4. This CDR3 has 13 residues. In DNA, the CDR3 is TGTGCCTGGAATGGACAGGGGAGCACTGAAGCTTTCTTT. Residues: CAWNGQGSTEAFF.

The chain recombines TRBV28 with TRBJ1-1; TRBD1 matches at 7 bases. Germline CDR1 and CDR2: MDHEN and SYDVKM. This CDR3 comprises 13 residues. V lost 9 bases to trimming and J lost 4 bases; unmatched junction nucleotides: 8. The CDR3 is CASGTVHTTEAFF. The CDR3 region has the DNA TGTGCCAGTGGGACAGTGCATACCACTGAAGCTTTCTTT.

The V call is TRBV7-8, the J call TRBJ2-1, with 7 bases identical to TRBD2. Trimming took 6 bases from V and 8 from J; bases not matched to a gene: 10. The CDR3 runs 14 residues. Germline V lookup: CDR1 SGHVS, CDR2 FQNEAQ. For the CDR3, the DNA is TGTGCCAGCAGGCGACTAGCCGGGCTTGATGAGCAGTTCTTC. Translated: CASRRLAGLDEQFF.

The rearrangement uses TRBV5-1 and TRBJ2-3; TRBD2 aligns across 8 bases. Germline V lookup: CDR1 SGHRS, CDR2 YFSETQ. With 4 bases clipped from V and 1 base from J, the junction kept 5 bases outside the gene matches. The CDR3 loop spans 15 amino acids. CDR3 sequence reads: CASSPPLAGTDTQYF. The CDR3 DNA reads TGCGCCAGCAGCCCGCCACTAGCGGGCACAGATACGCAGTATTTT. Complete variable domain (other parts from reference TRBV5-1 and TRBJ2-3): KAGVTQTPRYLIKTRGQQVTLSCSPISGHRSVSWYQQTPGQGLQFLFEYFSETQRNKGNFPGRFSGRQFSNSRSEMNVSTLELGDSALYLCASSPPLAGTDTQYFGPGTRLTVL.

This clone occurred once. The chain combines TRBV7-3 with TRBJ1-6; perhaps TRBD1 as D (5 bases). CDR3 length equals 15 residues. V shed 2 bases and J shed 9 bases, with 14 bases lying between them. The germline V gene encodes CDR1 SGHTA and CDR2 FQGTGA. CDR3 in DNA: TGTGCCAGCAGCTTATATTGGGGGAGGGGTTCACCCCTCCACTTT. This encodes CASSLYWGRGSPLHF.

A word on this clone: This sample also contains other DNA sequences that code for the same CDR3. The chain couples TRBV19 to TRBJ1-2, with no clear D. The V gene's germline CDR1 is LNHDA and CDR2 SQIVND (reference sequence). The V end lost 3 bases, the J end lost 3 bases, and 8 bases lay between the germline ends. The CDR3 is 13 residues long. CDR3 residues: CASSIGGDYGYTF. As DNA, the CDR3 is TGTGCCAGTAGTATCGGAGGAGACTATGGCTACACCTTC.

This clone showed up just once. The rearrangement joins TRBV6-1 to TRBJ2-3; 7 bases line up with TRBD2. CDR1 MNHNS and CDR2 SASEGT come from the germline V gene. The CDR3 contains 16 residues. V trimming: 4 bases; J trimming: 2 bases; junction bases outside the gene matches: 9. DNA of the CDR3: TGTGCCAGCAGTGGACTAGCATCGCGAGACACAGATACGCAGTATTTT. It codes for CASSGLASRDTDTQYF.

The chain carries TRBV19 and TRBJ1-5; the D is unclear. Germline values: CDR1 LNHDA, CDR2 SQIVND (reference sequence). The V gene lost 3 bases and the J gene lost 2 bases, with 5 bases spanning the gap. The CDR3 has 13 amino acids. CDR3 in amino acids: CASSILGNQPQHF. CDR3 bases: TGTGCCAGTAGTATCTTAGGCAATCAGCCCCAGCATTTT.

The chain joins TRBV4-2 to TRBJ2-3; 8 positions agree with TRBD2. V lost 1 base and J lost 2; bases outside the gene matches: 5. Germline loops: CDR1 LGHNA, CDR2 YNFKEQ. The CDR3 spans 16 residues. The CDR3 bases are TGTGCCAGCAGCCAAGGAAATAGCGGGGCCACAGATACGCAGTATTTT. It yields the protein CASSQGNSGATDTQYF.

The chain links TRBV20-1 to TRBJ2-5; 7 nucleotides line up with TRBD2. The J segment lost 5 bases and the V segment lost 3 bases, leaving 3 bases of the junction unmatched. The CDR3 runs to 12 residues. In germline, CDR1 is DFQATT, CDR2 SNEGSKA (reference sequence). The CDR3 DNA is TGCAGTGCTAGTCTAGCGGAGGAGACCCAGTACTTC. Protein: CSASLAEETQYF.

The CDR3 coding sequence is TGTGCCAGCAGCCAAGCCGTCAGGGTCTCTGGAAACACCATATATTTT. Protein sequence: CASSQAVRVSGNTIYF. The rearrangement links TRBV3-1 (or the pseudogene TRBV3-2) to TRBJ1-3; D might be TRBD1 (5 bases). Per germline, CDR1 LGHDT and CDR2 YNNKEL (reference sequence). Trimming took off 1 base at V and 0 bases at J, with 10 bases between the two ends. The CDR3 covers 16 residues.

The V gene is TRBV7-2, the J gene TRBJ2-7; TRBD1 matches at 12 bases. CDR1 and CDR2 from the germline V gene are SGHTA and FQGNSA. The length of the CDR3 is 16 residues. With 4 bases clipped from V and 3 bases from J, the junction kept 7 bases outside the gene matches. The DNA of the CDR3 is TGTGCCAGCAGCTACAGGGGACAGGGGGCACTCTACGAGCAGTACTTC. This codes for CASSYRGQGALYEQYF.